A selection of T cell receptor beta chains follows, all from one sample in a study of blood T cell repertoires in COVID-19. This table comes from immunoSEQ multiplex PCR, and its TCRdb copy is limited to in-frame clones, with some not included. The data show 50,000 to 75,000 clones, with over 75% seen just once and 18% held by the top ten. The material sequenced was peripheral blood. The receptor set was obtained from a man aged 60-69 years with acute or convalescent COVID-19. Both conserved end residues are part of each CDR3. The D gene is left open where the match is weak. Only part of the rows carry a size: once, few, many, or a class if the clone is expanded.

v_gene	j_gene	abundance	d_gene	CDR3nt	CDR3aa
TRBV9	TRBJ1-2	-	-	TGTGCCAGCAGCCCTCGTTATCGGGAAGGGAACTATGGCTACACCTTC	CASSPRYREGNYGYTF
TRBV5-1	TRBJ1-1	-	TRBD1	TGCGCCAGCAGCCCCCTACAGGGGGAGACTGAAGCTTTCTTT	CASSPLQGETEAFF
TRBV30	TRBJ1-5	-	TRBD1	TGTGCCTGGAGTGCCGGGACAGTCTTCAATCAGCCCCAGCATTTT	CAWSAGTVFNQPQHF
TRBV6-5	TRBJ1-1	-	-	TGTGCCAGCAGTTACTCGATGGGCCAGAACACTGAAGCTTTCTTT	CASSYSMGQNTEAFF
TRBV5-1	TRBJ1-1	-	-	TGCGCCAGCAGCTTGGTAACGGGCACTGAAGCTTTCTTT	CASSLVTGTEAFF
TRBV4-3	TRBJ1-2	once	-	TGCGCCAGCAGCCAAGATGCGGGGAACTATGGCTACACCTTC	CASSQDAGNYGYTF
TRBV19	TRBJ2-3	-	TRBD2	TGTGCCAGTAGTCTAGGACTAGCGGGAGGTGATACGCAGTATTTT	CASSLGLAGGDTQYF
TRBV7-2	TRBJ1-1	-	-	TGTGCCAGCAGCTTAGGGCCGACAGATGTGAACACTGAAGCTTTCTTT	CASSLGPTDVNTEAFF
TRBV7-2	TRBJ1-3	few	TRBD1	TGTGCCAGCAGCTTAGATGCCGGGACAGGGGGAAACACCATATATTTT	CASSLDAGTGGNTIYF
TRBV10-3	TRBJ1-1	-	-	TGTGCCATCAGCGACCCGGGACTCCGGACTGAAGCTTTCTTT	CAISDPGLRTEAFF
TRBV28	TRBJ2-3	-	TRBD2	TGTGCCAGCAGTCCCATGGGGACTAGCGGGATTGGTACGCAGTATTTT	CASSPMGTSGIGTQYF
TRBV9	TRBJ1-1	-	-	TGTGCCAGCAGCGTAACTTCAGGGGACACTGAAGCTTTCTTT	CASSVTSGDTEAFF
TRBV28	TRBJ2-2	-	-	TGTGCCAGCAGCAGCGGGTGGAACACCGGGGAGCTGTTTTTT	CASSSGWNTGELFF
TRBV30	TRBJ2-1	few	TRBD1	TGTGCCTGGGATTCAATAGGGGGCACAGATGAGCAGTTCTTC	CAWDSIGGTDEQFF
TRBV6-5	TRBJ2-7	once	TRBD1	TGTGCCAGCAGTTACGGGACAGGGATAAACGAGCAGTACTTC	CASSYGTGINEQYF
TRBV6-5	TRBJ2-7	-	TRBD2	TGTGCCAGCAGACGGACTAGCGGGAGCTACGAGCAGTACTTC	CASRRTSGSYEQYF
TRBV29-1	TRBJ2-3	-	TRBD2	TGCAGCGTTCCCCGCGGGAGGGCCCGAGATACGCAGTATTTT	CSVPRGRARDTQYF
TRBV7-9	TRBJ2-7	-	-	TGTGCCAGCAGCGGACTCTCCTACGAGCAGTACTTC	CASSGLSYEQYF
TRBV25-1	TRBJ2-5	-	TRBD2	TGTGCCAGCAGTGCCTCCATTTCGGGCGGGAGGGTGCAGACCCAGTACTTC	CASSASISGGRVQTQYF
TRBV7-9	TRBJ2-1	-	TRBD2	TGTGCCAGCAGCGGCCGGACTAGCGGGAGTATCAGGAAGCAGTTCTTC	CASSGRTSGSIRKQFF
TRBV30	TRBJ2-1	-	TRBD1	TGTGCCTGGCGGAGGATGGCAGGGGGCGATGAGCAGTTCTTC	CAWRRMAGGDEQFF
TRBV7-9	TRBJ2-1	few	TRBD2	TGTGCCAGCAGCGGTAGGGTCGCGGGAGGAGTCAATGAGCAGTTCTTC	CASSGRVAGGVNEQFF
TRBV7-8	TRBJ2-3	-	TRBD2	TGTGCCAGCAGCCGAACACTAGCGGGAGGGACGGGGGCAGATACGCAGTATTTT	CASSRTLAGGTGADTQYF
TRBV10-1	TRBJ2-7	-	-	TGCGCCAGCGGGAAGCGGGCCTCCTACGAGCAGTACTTC	CASGKRASYEQYF
TRBV6-6	TRBJ1-5	-	-	TGTGCCAGCAGTCCCACAGGAATCCTCAATCAGCCCCAGCATTTT	CASSPTGILNQPQHF
TRBV7-9	TRBJ1-1	-	TRBD1	TGTGCCAGCAGCTCGAAGACAGGGGGCGTGGACACTGAAGCTTTCTTT	CASSSKTGGVDTEAFF
TRBV27	TRBJ2-7	-	-	TGTGCCAGCACCACCTCGGGACATCGCTACGAGCAGTACTTC	CASTTSGHRYEQYF